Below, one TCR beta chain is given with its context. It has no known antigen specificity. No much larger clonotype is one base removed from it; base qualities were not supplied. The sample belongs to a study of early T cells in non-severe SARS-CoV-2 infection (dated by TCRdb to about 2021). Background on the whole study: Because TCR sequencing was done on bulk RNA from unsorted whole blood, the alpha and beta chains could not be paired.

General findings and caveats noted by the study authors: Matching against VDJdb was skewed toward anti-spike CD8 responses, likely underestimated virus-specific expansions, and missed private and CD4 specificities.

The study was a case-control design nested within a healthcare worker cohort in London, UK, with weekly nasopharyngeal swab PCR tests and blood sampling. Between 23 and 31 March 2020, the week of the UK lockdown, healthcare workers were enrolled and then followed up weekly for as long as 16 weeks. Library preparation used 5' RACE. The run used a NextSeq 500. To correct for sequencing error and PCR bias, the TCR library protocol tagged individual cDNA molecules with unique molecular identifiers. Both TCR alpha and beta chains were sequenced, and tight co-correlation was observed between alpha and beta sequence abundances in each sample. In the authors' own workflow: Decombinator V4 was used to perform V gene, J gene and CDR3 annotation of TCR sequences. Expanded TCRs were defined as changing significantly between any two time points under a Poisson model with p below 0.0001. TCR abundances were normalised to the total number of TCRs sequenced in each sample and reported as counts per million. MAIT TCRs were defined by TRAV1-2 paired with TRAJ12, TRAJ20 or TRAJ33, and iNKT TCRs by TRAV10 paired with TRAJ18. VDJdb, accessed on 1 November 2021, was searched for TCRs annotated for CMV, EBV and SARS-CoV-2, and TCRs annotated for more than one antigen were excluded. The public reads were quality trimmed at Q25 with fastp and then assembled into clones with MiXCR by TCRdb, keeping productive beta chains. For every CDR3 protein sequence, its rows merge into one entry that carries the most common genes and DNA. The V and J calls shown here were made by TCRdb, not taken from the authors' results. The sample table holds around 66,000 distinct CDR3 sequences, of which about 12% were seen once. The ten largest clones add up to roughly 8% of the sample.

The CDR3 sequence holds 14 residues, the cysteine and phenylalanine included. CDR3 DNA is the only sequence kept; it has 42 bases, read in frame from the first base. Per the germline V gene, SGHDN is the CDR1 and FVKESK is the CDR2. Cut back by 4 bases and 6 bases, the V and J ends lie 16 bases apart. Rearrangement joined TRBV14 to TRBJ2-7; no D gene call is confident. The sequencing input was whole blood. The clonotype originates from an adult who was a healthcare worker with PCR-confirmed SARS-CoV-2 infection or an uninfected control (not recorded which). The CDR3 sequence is CASSPRAGRGEQYF. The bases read TGTGCCAGCAGCCCCCGGGCTGGGCGAGGCGAGCAGTACTTC.